This T cell receptor beta chain was identified in a study of blood T cell repertoires in COVID-19. The V end lost 0 bases, the J end lost 1 base, and 6 bases lay between the germline ends. The germline gives CDR1 MNHEY, CDR2 SVGAGI. The CDR3 runs 14 residues. Authors' processing steps: Using reference gene primer amplification, nucleated cell counts were estimated. TCRdb keeps only in-frame clones here, not all; method: immunoSEQ multiplex PCR. V, J and clone size were drawn from that table, and D and trimming were deduced from the DNA. This sample has 200,000 to 250,000 clones, with approximately 83% found just once. On this clone itself: The same CDR3 arises from other DNA sequences in this sample as well.

While infection was still active, Seattle patients were enrolled and then followed longitudinally. The TCR comes from a woman younger than 45 with COVID-19, enrolled during active disease. The sequenced material came from peripheral blood. The V gene is TRBV6-5, the J gene TRBJ1-1; no definite D call. DNA for the CDR3: TGTGCCAGCAGTTACTCGAGAGGGAACACTGAAGCTTTCTTT. This translates into CASSYSRGNTEAFF.